The T cell receptor beta chain described here comes from a study of blood T cell repertoires in COVID-19. Background on the study: Samples came from the United States, Italy and Spain, spanning acute and convalescent COVID-19. PBMCs, B-cell-depleted T cells, or T cells provided the cDNA or gDNA that made up the material.

There are a few counts of this clone. Original methodology: The assay estimated nucleated cells by amplifying reference gene primers. Repertoires were generated with immunoSEQ multiplex PCR, while TCRdb's copy carries only in-frame clones and drops some. V, J and clone size were drawn from that table, and D and trimming were deduced from the DNA. The profile shows around 270,000 clones, approximately 90% of them singletons. The specimen sequenced was peripheral blood. This clonotype was obtained from a man between 35 and 55 years old with acute or convalescent COVID-19.

CDR3 bases: TGTGCCAGTAGTATGGAGCGGGGGAGATTCACCTTC. Translated: CASSMERGRFTF. The V and J genes are TRBV19 and TRBJ1-2; possibly TRBD1 for D (5 bases). The CDR3 spans 12 residues. Deletions cut 3 bases from V and 13 bases from J, with 15 bases between. Per the germline V gene, CDR1 is LNHDA and CDR2 is SQIVND (reference sequence).